The entry that follows covers one T cell receptor beta chain sequence. What it binds is unknown. This sample is drawn from a study of T cell repertoires in cytomegalovirus infection. Per the germline V gene, CDR1 is SGHAT and CDR2 is FQNNGV. The CDR3 covers 17 residues. The ends were cut back, 5 bases at V and 0 bases at J, with 20 bases in the middle. From the reads, TCRdb called clonotypes with MiXCR, one entry per CDR3 protein. The sample records 360,000 or so distinct CDR3 sequences, about 35% being singletons. The sequence was collected from a human donor in good health (CMV status not recorded). Some clones in this sample may be carry-over from other donors' samples. The chain is built from TRBV11-2 and TRBJ2-7, with D unresolved. The specimen was cultured PBMCs, collected from culture after CMV antigen stimulation. DNA of the CDR3: TGTGCCAGCAGCGACTGGTTCGAGGACCTCATCTCCTACGAGCAGTACTTC. This encodes CASSDWFEDLISYEQYF. The whole variable domain, remainder taken from reference TRBV11-2 and TRBJ2-7, is EAGVAQSPRYKIIEKRQSVAFWCNPISGHATLYWYQQILGQGPKLLIQFQNNGVVDDSQLPKDRFSAERLKGVDSTLKIQPAKLEDSAVYLCASSDWFEDLISYEQYFGPGTRLTVT.